This T cell receptor (beta chain) was sequenced during a study of blood T cell repertoires in COVID-19. The data were produced by immunoSEQ multiplex PCR, yet TCRdb's version contains in-frame clones alone and is incomplete. The sample records about 190,000 clones, about nine tenths being singletons. The CDR3 is made up of 13 amino acids. The V end lost 4 bases, the J end lost 6 bases, and 14 bases lay between the germline ends. Germline lookup yields CDR1 SGDLS and CDR2 YYNGEE. The gene calls are TRBV9 and TRBJ2-7, with D tentatively TRBD2 (5 bases). The sequenced sample was peripheral blood. The source of this sequence is a man aged 40-50 years with acute or convalescent COVID-19. CDR3 sequence: CASSPSPAAEQYF. The DNA of the CDR3 is TGTGCCAGCAGCCCTTCCCCAGCGGCCGAGCAGTACTTC.